The sequence of this T cell receptor beta chain was determined in a study of T cell repertoires in cytomegalovirus infection. About the research overall: The public TCR beta signatures pointed to both CMV infection and matching HLA type. Findings of the study overall: The ex vivo response was dominated by HLA-C-restricted CMV-specific TCR beta clonotypes.

Germline V lookup: CDR1 SEHNR, CDR2 FQNEAQ (reference sequence). This CDR3 region has 14 residues. Trimming cost V 10 bases and J 2 bases, with 18 bases left between them. TCRdb re-derived calls from the reads in MiXCR, one entry per CDR3 protein. The data contain roughly 200,000 distinct CDR3 sequences, about a sixth of them singletons. As for this clonotype: What it recognizes is unknown.

The genes are TRBV7-9 and TRBJ2-7, with D unresolved. The sample was CD8+ T cells from PBMCs. The clonotype was recovered from a human donor in good health (CMV status not recorded). Some clones in this sample may be carry-over from other donors' samples. The CDR3 here is CATRLDIRPYEQYF. CDR3 nucleotides: TGTGCCACCCGATTGGATATCAGGCCCTACGAGCAGTACTTC.